This entry lists 32 T cell receptor beta chains sequenced from one sample in a study of blood T cell repertoires in COVID-19. The assay was immunoSEQ multiplex PCR, and TCRdb's table has in-frame clones only and misses some. There are 200,000 or so clones in the sample; about four fifths occur only once, and about 2% lies in the top ten. The material sequenced was PBMCs or T cells enriched from blood (not recorded which). The receptors derive from a man in his fifties or sixties who had recovered from COVID-19.

The chain links TRBV30 to TRBJ1-1; TRBD1 aligns across 7 bases. The V segment lost 1 base and the J segment 3 bases; nucleotides outside the gene matches: 8. The CDR3 sequence is 15 residues long. Germline V CDR1 and CDR2: GTSNPN, SVGIG (reference sequence). In nucleotides, the CDR3 is TGTGCCTGGAGTGCTTACAGGGGAGTGTACACTGAAGCTTTCTTT. This gives the protein CAWSAYRGVYTEAFF.

The chain uses TRBV7-2 and TRBJ1-6; the match to TRBD1 covers 8 bases. The CDR3 loop spans 14 amino acids. V shed 3 bases and J 8 bases; nucleotides not matched to a gene: 3. The germline gives CDR1 SGHTA, CDR2 FQGNSA. The CDR3 reads CASSLVQGDSPLHF. For the CDR3, the DNA is TGTGCCAGCAGCTTGGTACAGGGGGATTCACCCCTCCACTTT.

The chain has TRBV5-1 and TRBJ2-2; 14 bases are a match to TRBD2. CDR3 length equals 18 residues. Looked up from germline, CDR1 is SGHRS and CDR2 is YFSETQ. The trim removed 4 bases at V and 5 bases at J, leaving 10 bases unmatched. DNA of the CDR3: TGCGCCAGCAGCCCCCGGACTAGCGGGGGGCCTGGGACCGGGGAGCTGTTTTTT. Amino acid sequence: CASSPRTSGGPGTGELFF.

This chain links TRBV6-5 with TRBJ2-7; possibly TRBD1 for D (6 bases). Germline CDR1 is MNHEY and CDR2 is SVGAGI. This CDR3 has 13 amino acids. V dropped 8 bases and J dropped 1 base, with 12 bases sitting between them. The CDR3: CASGTFTSYEQYF. CDR3 coding DNA: TGTGCCAGCGGGACATTTACTTCCTACGAGCAGTACTTC.

This rearrangement joins TRBV28 to TRBJ1-1, with D tentatively TRBD1 (6 bases). This CDR3 has 13 amino acids. Germline V lookup: CDR1 MDHEN, CDR2 SYDVKM. The V gene lost 8 bases and the J gene lost 0 bases, with 10 bases spanning the gap. CDR3 residues: CASVGQLNTEAFF. The CDR3 region has the DNA TGTGCCAGCGTTGGACAGTTGAACACTGAAGCTTTCTTT.

The V call is TRBV10-3, the J call TRBJ2-7; tentatively, D is TRBD1 (5 bases). The CDR3 consists of 13 residues. The ends were cut back, 5 bases at V and 1 base at J, with 9 bases in the middle. Looked up from germline, CDR1 is ENHRY and CDR2 is SYGVKD. The CDR3 nucleotides are TGTGCCATCAGTCCCAGGGCATCCTACGAGCAGTACTTC. Translated, it gives CAISPRASYEQYF.

The chain uses TRBV9 and TRBJ1-4; 9 nucleotides match TRBD1. The ends lost 1 base at V and 7 bases at J; junction bases unmatched: 5. In germline, CDR1 is SGDLS, CDR2 YYNGEE. The CDR3 runs 15 residues. This CDR3 reads CASSVSTGGSEKLFF. DNA for the CDR3: TGTGCCAGCAGCGTATCGACAGGGGGAAGTGAAAAACTGTTTTTT.

The chain employs TRBV12-5 and TRBJ2-5; D is possibly TRBD1 (6 bases). The germline V gene has CDR1 LGHNT and CDR2 FRNRAP. V lost 0 bases and J 5 bases, leaving 7 bases between the germline ends. The length of the CDR3 is 13 residues. The CDR3: CASGLVGGETQYF. In DNA form, the CDR3 reads TGTGCTAGTGGTTTGGTTGGGGGCGAGACCCAGTACTTC.

V is TRBV20-1 and J is TRBJ1-3; D unresolved. V shed 3 bases and J shed 0 bases, with 6 bases lying between them. Per germline, CDR1 DFQATT and CDR2 SNEGSKA (reference sequence). The CDR3 extends over 13 amino acids. The CDR3 DNA reads as TGCAGTGCTAGTTACTCCTCTGGAAACACCATATATTTT. Its protein is CSASYSSGNTIYF.

This clone was seen only once. The genes are TRBV9 and TRBJ2-2, with D perhaps TRBD1 (5 bases). Germline lookup yields CDR1 SGDLS and CDR2 YYNGEE. Deletions cut 6 bases from V and 7 bases from J, with 19 bases between. CDR3 length equals 15 residues. CDR3 in DNA: TGTGCCAGCACCCCCTGGGCAGGGTACAACGGGGAGCTGTTTTTT. Translated: CASTPWAGYNGELFF.

The rearrangement links TRBV6-5 to TRBJ1-1; D may be TRBD1 (5 bases). CDR3 size: 11 residues. CDR1 and CDR2 (germline): MNHEY, SVGAGI. V was shortened by 0 bases and J by 9 bases, with 5 bases between the two germline ends. CDR3 coding DNA: TGTGCCAGCAGTTACTCGGACAAAGCTTTCTTT. Translated, it gives CASSYSDKAFF.

The count of this clone is one. The rearrangement joins TRBV3-1 (or the pseudogene TRBV3-2) to TRBJ2-5, with 7 bases lining up with TRBD2. CDR3 length equals 15 residues. V lost 2 bases to trimming and J lost 3 bases; unmatched junction nucleotides: 6. The germline V gene encodes CDR1 LGHDT and CDR2 YNNKEL (reference sequence). For the CDR3, the DNA is TGTGCCAGCAGCCAAATGTTAACTAGCGAAGAGACCCAGTACTTC. Translation: CASSQMLTSEETQYF.

The rearrangement uses TRBV9 and TRBJ1-1; D call uncertain. The CDR3 is 15 residues long. Trimming shortened V by 4 bases and J by 5 bases, and 18 bases separated the two germline ends. CDR1 SGDLS and CDR2 YYNGEE come from the germline V gene. The CDR3, as DNA: TGTGCCAGCAGCCCATTAGCGGCCGCCGGGACTGAAGCTTTCTTT. Translation: CASSPLAAAGTEAFF.

The chain combines TRBV7-2 with TRBJ1-1; D may be TRBD1 (5 bases). Trimming shortened V by 6 bases and J by 1 base, and 9 bases separated the two germline ends. This CDR3 is 13 amino acids long. Germline CDR1 and CDR2: SGHTA and FQGNSA. The DNA for the CDR3 is TGTGCCAGCAGTTACAGGAAGAACACTGAAGCTTTCTTT. Amino acids: CASSYRKNTEAFF.

This clone was counted a few times. V usage is TRBV5-1 and J usage is TRBJ1-1; D call uncertain. This CDR3 is built from 14 residues. V dropped 4 bases and J dropped 6 bases, with 16 bases sitting between them. Germline-derived CDR1 and CDR2 are SGHRS and YFSETQ. CDR3 nucleotide sequence: TGCGCCAGCAGCCTGGAAGAAGCCAACGCTGAAGCTTTCTTT. It encodes CASSLEEANAEAFF.

The chain links TRBV12-5 to TRBJ1-1, with TRBD1 matching over 8 bases. V lost 7 bases and J lost 3; bases outside the gene matches: 7. The CDR3 is 14 residues long. The germline gives CDR1 LGHNT, CDR2 FRNRAP. The CDR3 reads CASDQGQGDTEAFF. As DNA, the CDR3 is TGTGCTAGTGATCAAGGACAGGGCGACACTGAAGCTTTCTTT.

This clone has only one observation. The chain has TRBV7-9 and TRBJ2-1, with TRBD1 matching over 7 bases. The V gene end was trimmed by 5 bases and the J gene end by 6 bases; junction bases not matched to a gene: 4. The CDR3 length is 13 residues. The germline V gene has CDR1 SEHNR and CDR2 FQNEAQ (reference sequence). The CDR3 spells CASSHSGGNEQFF. CDR3 nucleotide sequence: TGTGCCAGCAGCCACTCAGGGGGCAATGAGCAGTTCTTC.

The rearrangement joins TRBV10-1 to TRBJ2-5; D call uncertain. There are 13 residues in the CDR3. V lost 4 bases to trimming and J lost 1 base, with 7 bases between them. CDR1 is WNHNN, CDR2 SYGVQD, per germline (reference sequence). CDR3: CASSARSQETQYF. The CDR3 DNA follows: TGCGCCAGCAGTGCGAGATCCCAAGAGACCCAGTACTTC.

V usage is TRBV13 and J usage is TRBJ2-3; 15 bases are a match to TRBD2. The J segment lost 0 bases and the V segment lost 3 bases, leaving 10 bases of the junction unmatched. Germline V gene lookup returns CDR1 PRHDT and CDR2 FYEKMQ (reference sequence). The CDR3 totals 20 residues. The CDR3 bases are TGTGCCAGCAGCTTTTCCTCCGGGACTAGCGGGGGGTCAAGCACAGATACGCAGTATTTT. It yields the protein CASSFSSGTSGGSSTDTQYF.

The chain carries TRBV30 and TRBJ1-2; no clear D. Deletions cut 0 bases from V and 8 bases from J, with 16 bases between. The germline V gene encodes CDR1 GTSNPN and CDR2 SVGIG (reference sequence). The CDR3 has 14 residues. The CDR3 region is CAWSVGLGPPGYTF. The CDR3 nucleotides are TGTGCCTGGAGTGTTGGGCTTGGGCCACCCGGCTACACCTTC.

In this sample, this clone turned up a few times. The V gene is TRBV19, the J gene TRBJ1-3; 7 bases are shared with TRBD1. This CDR3 has 15 amino acids. CDR1 and CDR2 (germline): LNHDA, SQIVND (reference sequence). V shed 6 bases and J 0 bases; nucleotides not matched to a gene: 5. CDR3: CASSVGQASGNTIYF. In DNA form, the CDR3 reads TGTGCCAGTAGCGTAGGACAGGCCTCTGGAAACACCATATATTTT.

This rearrangement joins TRBV18 to TRBJ1-1; 9 nucleotides line up with TRBD1. The V gene's germline CDR1 is KGHSH and CDR2 LQKENI. The trim removed 3 bases at V and 11 bases at J, leaving 4 bases unmatched. The CDR3 has 12 residues. The CDR3 coding sequence is TGTGCCAGCTCACCCGGGACAGGGTTCGCTTTCTTT. This translates into CASSPGTGFAFF.

The J gene is TRBJ1-5, the V gene TRBV5-6; TRBD1 matches 7 bases. The CDR3 sequence is 13 residues long. Losses at the gene ends were 4 bases for V and 6 bases for J; bases not matched to a gene: 4. From germline, CDR1 is SGHDT and CDR2 YYEEEE. CDR3 region: CASSRQGRQPQHF. The CDR3 DNA reads TGTGCCAGCAGCCGACAGGGCCGTCAGCCCCAGCATTTT.

The chain employs TRBV5-6 and TRBJ1-3; 7 positions agree with TRBD1. Looked up from germline, CDR1 is SGHDT and CDR2 is YYEEEE. The CDR3 runs to 15 residues. V shed 2 bases and J 0 bases; nucleotides not matched to a gene: 2. CDR3 nucleotide sequence: TGTGCCAGCAGCTTTGGGACAGTCTCTGGAAACACCATATATTTT. This sequence encodes CASSFGTVSGNTIYF. The full variable domain, its missing parts supplied by reference TRBV5-6 and TRBJ1-3, is DAGVTQSPTHLIKTRGQQVTLRCSPKSGHDTVSWYQQALGQGPQFIFQYYEEEERQRGNFPDRFSGHQFPNYSSELNVNALLLGDSALYLCASSFGTVSGNTIYFGEGSWLTVV.

This clone came up many times. The same CDR3 is also encoded by other DNA sequences in this sample. The CDR3 bases are TGTGCCAGCAGCCCTCTTCCGAACACCGGGGAGCTGTTTTTT. Protein product: CASSPLPNTGELFF. The rearrangement links TRBV7-2 to TRBJ2-2; D gene ambiguous. Trimming cost V 5 bases and J 0 bases, with 7 bases left between them. Germline-derived CDR1 and CDR2 are SGHTA and FQGNSA. The CDR3 consists of 14 residues.

This chain joins TRBV18 and TRBJ1-2, with unresolved D. CDR3 length: 14 residues. Looked up from germline, CDR1 is KGHSH and CDR2 is LQKENI. V was pared by 3 bases and J by 4 bases, with 12 bases between. The CDR3 region is CASSPPFHGYGYTF. CDR3 coding DNA: TGTGCCAGCTCACCCCCCTTTCACGGCTATGGCTACACCTTC.

This sequence joins TRBV2 and TRBJ1-1; D not certain. Germline loops: CDR1 SNHLY, CDR2 FYNNEI. V shed 3 bases and J shed 2 bases, with 10 bases lying between them. The CDR3 length is 14 residues. CDR3 coding DNA: TGTGCCAGCAGTGAGCGGCACCCAAACACTGAAGCTTTCTTT. Its protein is CASSERHPNTEAFF.

This clone was detected once. The V call is TRBV29-1, the J call TRBJ2-7; TRBD1 aligns across 9 bases. Germline CDR1 is SQVTM and CDR2 is ANQGSEA. V lost 3 bases to trimming and J lost 3 bases; unmatched junction nucleotides: 3. The CDR3 is 13 residues long. The CDR3: CSVEVTGGYEQYF. The CDR3 coding sequence is TGCAGCGTTGAGGTGACAGGGGGCTACGAGCAGTACTTC.

This chain uses TRBV18 with TRBJ2-2; a weak D match, TRBD1 (5 bases). The CDR3 has 16 amino acids. Germline V gene lookup returns CDR1 KGHSH and CDR2 LQKENI. Trimming shortened V by 4 bases and J by 3 bases, and 15 bases separated the two germline ends. For the CDR3, the DNA is TGTGCCAGCTCACGCCTGGCAGGGCCGGACACCGGGGAGCTGTTTTTT. It codes for CASSRLAGPDTGELFF.

V usage is TRBV6-5 and J usage is TRBJ2-7; D is perhaps TRBD2 (7 bases). CDR1 is MNHEY, CDR2 SVGAGI, per germline. V was shortened by 6 bases and J by 1 base, with 13 bases between the two germline ends. The CDR3 contains 14 residues. The CDR3 reads CASRRRGTSYEQYF. In nucleotides, the CDR3 is TGTGCCAGCAGGCGGCGGGGGACATCCTACGAGCAGTACTTC.

The genes are TRBV5-1 and TRBJ1-1; 9 nucleotides match TRBD1. The germline V gene has CDR1 SGHRS and CDR2 YFSETQ. The CDR3 consists of 18 residues. V was clipped by 4 bases and J by 4 bases; unmatched bases: 17. The DNA of the CDR3 is TGCGCCAGCAGCCGCACACCACAGGGGGCAGGGGGGAGCACTGAAGCTTTCTTT. Protein sequence: CASSRTPQGAGGSTEAFF.

The rearrangement joins TRBV19 to TRBJ1-4, with TRBD1 matching 9 bases. The CDR3 is made up of 16 amino acids. Germline V CDR1 and CDR2: LNHDA, SQIVND (reference sequence). V shed 4 bases and J 6 bases; nucleotides not matched to a gene: 9. The chain's CDR3 is CASSKNRQGGDEKLFF. CDR3 nucleotide sequence: TGTGCCAGTAGTAAAAACAGACAGGGGGGGGATGAAAAACTGTTTTTT.